Reported below is one T cell receptor beta chain. Its antigen is not identified. Germline assignment: CDR1 SEHNR and CDR2 FQNEAQ (reference sequence). CDR3 size: 15 residues. V was cut by 5 bases and J by 2 bases, with 10 bases left in between. The source of the sample is a study of shared clonotypes between healthy human individuals. Broader study findings: Clonotypes shared by all four donors outscored non-shared clonotypes in generation probability.

Clones were sequenced by immunoSEQ multiplex PCR, and TCRdb holds only the in-frame ones, with some missing. Of 2,100,000 or so clones in the sample, more than 90% were seen once. What was sequenced was naive CD4+ T cells sorted from blood. As for subset: CD45RA+ positively selected. The TCR comes from a man aged 18 to 30 in good health. The chain couples TRBV7-9 to TRBJ2-6; D gene uncertain. The CDR3 coding sequence is TGTGCCAGCAGCCTACGGGCGACTGGGGCCAACGTCCTGACTTTC. Translated: CASSLRATGANVLTF.